A single sample is the source of the 31 T cell receptor beta chains below, sequenced in a study of shared clonotypes between healthy human individuals. The protocol was immunoSEQ multiplex PCR, while the TCRdb copy is restricted to in-frame clones and leaves out a portion. This sample yields about 2.4 million clones, of which 93% are seen a single time; roughly 0.39% belongs to the top ten. The sample taken for sequencing was naive CD4+ T cells from PBMCs. Subset specified: CD45RA+ positively selected. These receptors were collected from a man aged 18 to 29 in good health. Some clones in this sample may be carry-over from other donors' samples.

The chain employs TRBV6-1 and TRBJ1-5; D perhaps matches TRBD1 (5 bases). The CDR3 runs 14 residues. The germline V gene encodes CDR1 MNHNS and CDR2 SASEGT. The V and J ends lost 2 bases and 4 bases respectively, with 9 bases between them. The CDR3 loop is CASSEQAGNQPQHF. The CDR3, as DNA: TGTGCCAGCAGTGAACAGGCAGGGAATCAGCCCCAGCATTTT.

The CDR3 nucleotides read TGTGCCAGCAGCTCTTCACTACATGGAGAGCAGTACTTC. This translates into CASSSSLHGEQYF. The V and J genes are TRBV7-2 and TRBJ2-7; D ambiguous. V lost 4 bases, J lost 7 bases, and 14 bases lay in between. From germline, CDR1 is SGHTA and CDR2 FQGNSA. The CDR3 is 13 amino acids.

The chain carries TRBV10-3 and TRBJ1-3; D not certain. From germline, CDR1 is ENHRY and CDR2 SYGVKD. The CDR3 is 14 amino acids. Between the trimmed V and J ends, which lost 7 bases and 8 bases, there was a span of 18 bases. As DNA, the CDR3 is TGTGCCATCACCCCAGCGGCTTCTAGCGACACCATATATTTT. Translation: CAITPAASSDTIYF.

J is TRBJ1-2 and V is TRBV19; D gene uncertain. The CDR3 totals 15 residues. V lost 1 base and J lost 3, with 12 bases in between. Germline values: CDR1 LNHDA, CDR2 SQIVND (reference sequence). The CDR3 is CASSIGGNTHYGYTF. As DNA, the CDR3 is TGTGCCAGTAGTATAGGAGGGAACACTCACTATGGCTACACCTTC. Full variable domain (missing parts from reference TRBV19 and TRBJ1-2): DGGITQSPKYLFRKEGQNVTLSCEQNLNHDAMYWYRQDPGQGLRLIYYSQIVNDFQKGDIAEGYSVSREKKESFPLTVTSAQKNPTAFYLCASSIGGNTHYGYTFGSGTRLTVV.

V is TRBV14 and J is TRBJ2-2, with TRBD2 as a possible D gene (6 bases). Germline CDR1 is SGHDN and CDR2 is FVKESK. V was clipped by 4 bases and J by 6 bases, with 9 bases between them. This CDR3 region has 13 residues. Here the CDR3 reads CASSRRVPGELFF. CDR3 bases: TGTGCCAGCAGCCGGAGGGTTCCCGGGGAGCTGTTTTTT.

This chain joins TRBV11-3 and TRBJ2-3; D not resolved. CDR3 length: 14 amino acids. Trimming removed 5 bases from V and 6 bases from J, with 15 bases in between. The germline CDR1 and CDR2 sequences are SGHNT and YENEEA. The CDR3 DNA reads as TGTGCCAGCAGCCCTGAATCTAATGGCGATACGCAGTATTTT. This encodes CASSPESNGDTQYF.

CDR3 sequence: CASSTGSYEQYF. DNA for the CDR3: TGTGCCAGCAGTACCGGGAGCTACGAGCAGTACTTC. The chain carries TRBV6-5 and TRBJ2-7; maybe TRBD2 (6 bases). Germline lookup yields CDR1 MNHEY and CDR2 SVGAGI. Trimming shortened V by 5 bases and J by 3 bases, and 8 bases separated the two germline ends. The CDR3 runs 12 residues.

This clone has more than one count but fewer than ten. The chain couples TRBV28 to TRBJ1-2; the match to TRBD1 covers 8 bases. CDR1 is MDHEN, CDR2 SYDVKM, per germline. The J segment lost 5 bases and the V segment lost 6 bases, leaving 5 bases of the junction unmatched. The CDR3 totals 13 residues. DNA for the CDR3: TGTGCCAGCAGCTTCGACAGGGGTTATGGCTACACCTTC. Amino acid sequence: CASSFDRGYGYTF.

The V call is TRBV6-1, the J call TRBJ2-1; the D gene could be TRBD1 or TRBD2 (5 bases each). Germline CDR1 MNHNS, CDR2 SASEGT. V gave up 3 bases and J gave up 3 bases, with 6 bases separating them. This CDR3 spans 13 amino acids. The DNA for the CDR3 is TGTGCCAGCAGTGAGAGGGGCTACAATGAGCAGTTCTTC. This sequence encodes CASSERGYNEQFF.

The chain employs TRBV7-2 and TRBJ2-2; D remains ambiguous. The CDR3 has 12 amino acids. The germline V and J ends were trimmed by 6 bases and 0 bases, with 2 bases remaining between them. CDR1 is SGHTA and CDR2 is FQGNSA in the germline V gene. CDR3: CASRPNTGELFF. The CDR3 DNA is TGTGCCAGCAGACCGAACACCGGGGAGCTGTTTTTT. The complete variable domain, with remaining parts taken from reference TRBV7-2 and TRBJ2-2, reads GAGVSQSPSNKVTEKGKDVELRCDPISGHTALYWYRQSLGQGLEFLIYFQGNSAPDKSGLPSDRFSAERTGGSVSTLTIQRTQQEDSAVYLCASRPNTGELFFGEGSRLTVL.

The genes are TRBV18 and TRBJ1-1, with D unclear. The V end was cut by 0 bases, the J end by 1 base, with 15 bases between. The CDR3 extends over 17 amino acids. CDR1 KGHSH and CDR2 LQKENI come from the germline V gene. CDR3 amino acids: CASSPPPGGYENTEAFF. CDR3 DNA: TGTGCCAGCTCACCACCACCGGGAGGATACGAGAACACTGAAGCTTTCTTT.

The chain uses TRBV28 and TRBJ2-6; 9 bases align to TRBD1. The CDR3 length is 17 residues. The germline V gene encodes CDR1 MDHEN and CDR2 SYDVKM. Germline trimming cut 6 bases from V and 1 base from J; bases unmatched to any gene: 7. The CDR3 sequence: CASSSGTGISGANVLTF. CDR3 DNA: TGTGCCAGCAGCTCAGGGACAGGGATATCTGGGGCCAACGTCCTGACTTTC.

V and J are TRBV5-1 and TRBJ2-1; D is possibly TRBD2 (6 bases). This CDR3 spans 14 amino acids. Germline CDR1 and CDR2: SGHRS and YFSETQ. Trimming removed 3 bases at V and 5 bases at J, with 12 bases between. The CDR3 coding sequence is TGCGCCAGCAGCTCGGGGGACTTTCACAATGAGCAGTTCTTC. It translates to CASSSGDFHNEQFF.

This chain joins TRBV27 and TRBJ2-7; 13 nucleotides line up with TRBD2. Germline CDR1 and CDR2: MNHEY and SMNVEV (reference sequence). V lost 4 bases, J lost 7 bases, and 13 bases stayed unmatched. The length of the CDR3 is 17 residues. CDR3 sequence (DNA): TGTGCCAGCAGTTCCCAACTAGCGGGAGGGCCTTCCGGGGAGCAGTACTTC. Its protein is CASSSQLAGGPSGEQYF.

As for this clone: The sample holds other DNA sequences that translate to the same CDR3. This chain links TRBV6-5 with TRBJ2-7; 7 bases fit TRBD1. V was clipped by 6 bases and J by 2 bases; unmatched bases: 4. Germline V gene data show CDR1 as MNHEY and CDR2 as SVGAGI. This CDR3 comprises 13 residues. The CDR3 bases are TGTGCCAGCAGCCGCGGACAGGCCTACGAGCAGTACTTC. Translating it yields CASSRGQAYEQYF.

The V call is TRBV7-2, the J call TRBJ2-4, with D possibly matching TRBD2 (5 bases). Per the germline V gene, CDR1 is SGHTA and CDR2 is FQGNSA. This CDR3 has 17 amino acids. V gave up 5 bases and J gave up 0 bases, with 17 bases separating them. The CDR3 protein is CASSIGGLSLAKNIQYF. CDR3 in DNA: TGTGCCAGCAGCATAGGCGGACTGTCACTAGCCAAAAACATTCAGTACTTC.

This chain joins TRBV6-5 and TRBJ1-3; no clear D gene. Germline V gives CDR1 MNHEY, CDR2 SVGAGI. Trimming pared 0 bases from V and 0 bases from J, leaving 9 bases between. CDR3 length equals 16 residues. The CDR3 loop reads CASSYSSGGSGNTIYF. CDR3 coding DNA: TGTGCCAGCAGTTACTCTTCCGGCGGCTCTGGAAACACCATATATTTT.

A note on this clone: Other DNA variants within this sample encode the same CDR3. The J gene is TRBJ2-5, the V gene TRBV9; D remains unclear. This CDR3 spans 13 amino acids. V was shortened by 3 bases and J by 1 base, with 7 bases between the two germline ends. From germline, CDR1 is SGDLS and CDR2 YYNGEE. CDR3 in amino acids: CASSARSQETQYF. The CDR3 DNA reads as TGTGCCAGCAGCGCAAGGTCCCAAGAGACCCAGTACTTC.

The chain uses TRBV18 and TRBJ1-1; D call uncertain. Trimming pared 2 bases from V and 3 bases from J, leaving 10 bases between. Germline-derived CDR1 and CDR2 are KGHSH and LQKENI. This CDR3 is built from 14 residues. The CDR3 reads CASSPRVGDTEAFF. The CDR3, as DNA: TGTGCCAGCTCACCAAGGGTCGGGGACACTGAAGCTTTCTTT.

V is TRBV2 and J is TRBJ1-3, with D maybe TRBD1 (6 bases). Trimming left V 7 bases short and J 2 bases short, with 12 bases between. The CDR3 extends over 14 amino acids. CDR1 and CDR2 (germline): SNHLY, FYNNEI. CDR3 sequence: CASTYTGTGNTIYF. CDR3 bases: TGTGCCAGCACATATACAGGGACTGGAAACACCATATATTTT.

The V and J genes are TRBV7-2 and TRBJ2-3, with D possibly being TRBD2 (6 bases). The V gene lost 5 bases and the J gene lost 3 bases, with 15 bases spanning the gap. Germline CDR1 SGHTA, CDR2 FQGNSA. The CDR3 contains 15 residues. The CDR3 region has the DNA TGTGCCAGCAGCCTCGGGGGTTCGTATACAGATACGCAGTATTTT. The encoded protein is CASSLGGSYTDTQYF.

The chain joins TRBV28 to TRBJ1-1; no firm D call. This CDR3 is built from 16 residues. Germline V lookup: CDR1 MDHEN, CDR2 SYDVKM. Trimming shortened V by 0 bases and J by 0 bases, and 11 bases separated the two germline ends. The CDR3 here is CASSLCHLWVNTEAFF. The CDR3 nucleotides read TGTGCCAGCAGTTTATGCCACCTGTGGGTGAACACTGAAGCTTTCTTT. The full variable domain, with the rest looked up from reference TRBV28 and TRBJ1-1, is DVKVTQSSRYLVKRTGEKVFLECVQDMDHENMFWYRQDPGLGLRLIYFSYDVKMKEKGDIPEGYSVSREKKERFSLILESASTNQTSMYLCASSLCHLWVNTEAFFGQGTRLTVV.

A note on this clone: Within the sample, other DNA sequences also encode this same CDR3. The chain links TRBV5-1 to TRBJ1-2; 9 nucleotides match TRBD1. J gave up 4 bases and V 2 bases, and 3 bases lay outside the gene matches. In germline, CDR1 is SGHRS, CDR2 YFSETQ. The CDR3 has 14 amino acids. The CDR3 nucleotides are TGCGCCAGCAGCTTCGAGGGACAGGGCTATGGCTACACCTTC. It is translated as CASSFEGQGYGYTF.

V usage is TRBV7-3 and J usage is TRBJ2-1; TRBD2 matches at 13 bases. With V trimmed by 5 bases and J by 6 bases, 10 bases remained unmatched. The germline V gene encodes CDR1 SGHTA and CDR2 FQGTGA. The CDR3 runs to 17 residues. CDR3 sequence (DNA): TGTGCCAGCAGCCAGGGGTTGGGACTAGCGGGATCCAATGAGCAGTTCTTC. This gives the protein CASSQGLGLAGSNEQFF.

The rearrangement uses TRBV7-8 and TRBJ2-5, with no clear D. CDR1 and CDR2 from the germline V gene are SGHVS and FQNEAQ. V lost 2 bases to trimming and J lost 3 bases, with 13 bases between them. The CDR3 is 15 residues long. The CDR3 sequence: CASSLRSRMKETQYF. The CDR3, as DNA: TGTGCCAGCAGCTTAAGGTCCAGGATGAAAGAGACCCAGTACTTC.

The sample holds one count of this clone. Other nucleotide sequences from this sample produce the same CDR3. This chain connects TRBV6-5 to TRBJ2-7, with 11 bases that match TRBD2. Germline CDR1 and CDR2: MNHEY and SVGAGI. V lost 8 bases, J lost 1 base, and 7 bases stayed unmatched. The CDR3 length is 15 residues. The DNA of the CDR3 is TGTGCCAGCCGCCCCGGGACTAGCGGTTCCTACGAGCAGTACTTC. Encoded protein: CASRPGTSGSYEQYF.

Here the CDR3 reads CAWSVGHSGNTIYF. DNA for the CDR3: TGTGCCTGGAGTGTGGGACACTCTGGAAACACCATATATTTT. The gene calls are TRBV30 and TRBJ1-3, with D perhaps matching TRBD1 (6 bases). In germline, CDR1 is GTSNPN, CDR2 SVGIG (reference sequence). V was clipped by 0 bases and J by 0 bases, with 6 bases between them. The CDR3 consists of 14 residues.

V usage is TRBV2 and J usage is TRBJ2-3, with D possibly TRBD2 on 6 matching bases. Per the germline V gene, CDR1 is SNHLY and CDR2 is FYNNEI. The CDR3 contains 15 residues. V lost 4 bases to trimming and J lost 5 bases, with 16 bases between them. In DNA, the CDR3 is TGTGCCAGCAGTGTGAAGGTAGCGGTTGGAGATACGCAGTATTTT. Translating it yields CASSVKVAVGDTQYF.

The rearrangement uses TRBV5-4 and TRBJ2-5; 8 nucleotides align to TRBD1. The CDR3 has 14 amino acids. The trim removed 6 bases at V and 4 bases at J, leaving 8 bases unmatched. Germline lookup yields CDR1 SGHNT and CDR2 YYREEE (reference sequence). The CDR3 region has the DNA TGTGCCAGCACTAGGACAGGGCTTGGAGAGACCCAGTACTTC. Its protein is CASTRTGLGETQYF.

As to this clone: Within the sample, other DNA sequences also encode this same CDR3. The chain is built from TRBV19 and TRBJ1-4; unclear D gene. Germline V gene sequence: CDR1 LNHDA, CDR2 SQIVND (reference sequence). V lost 2 bases, J lost 0 bases, and 4 bases lay in between. The CDR3 totals 14 residues. The CDR3 DNA follows: TGTGCCAGTAGTATAAGTGCAACTAATGAAAAACTGTTTTTT. Translated, it gives CASSISATNEKLFF.

The J gene is TRBJ2-3, the V gene TRBV6-6; D might be TRBD1 (5 bases). V was cut by 0 bases and J by 5 bases, with 9 bases left in between. Looked up from germline, CDR1 is MNHNY and CDR2 is SVGAGI (reference sequence). The CDR3 has 14 residues. CDR3 loop: CASSYSVGVDTQYF. Here the CDR3 DNA reads TGTGCCAGCAGTTACTCGGTAGGGGTAGATACGCAGTATTTT.